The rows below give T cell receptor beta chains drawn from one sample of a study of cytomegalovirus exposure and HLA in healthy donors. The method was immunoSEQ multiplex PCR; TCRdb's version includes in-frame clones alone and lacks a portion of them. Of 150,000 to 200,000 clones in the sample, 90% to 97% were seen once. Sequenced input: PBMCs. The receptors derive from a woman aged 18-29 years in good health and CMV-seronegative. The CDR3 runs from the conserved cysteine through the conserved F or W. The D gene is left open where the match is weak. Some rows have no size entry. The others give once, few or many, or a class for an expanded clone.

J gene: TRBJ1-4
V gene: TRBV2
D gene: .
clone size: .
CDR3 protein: CASNTPGSEKLFF
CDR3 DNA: TGTGCCAGCAATACGCCGGGGAGTGAAAAACTGTTTTTT

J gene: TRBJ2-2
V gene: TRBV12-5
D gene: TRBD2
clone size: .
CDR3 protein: CASGFSGGNGELFF
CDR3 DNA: TGTGCTAGTGGTTTTAGCGGGGGTAACGGGGAGCTGTTTTTT

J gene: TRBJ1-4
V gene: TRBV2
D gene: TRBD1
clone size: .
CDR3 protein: CASSGGTAFEKLFF
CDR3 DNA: TGTGCCAGCAGTGGCGGGACAGCGTTTGAAAAACTGTTTTTT

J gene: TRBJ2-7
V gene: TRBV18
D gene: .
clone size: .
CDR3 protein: CASSPAHYYEQYF
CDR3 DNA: TGTGCCAGCTCACCGGCTCACTACTACGAGCAGTACTTC

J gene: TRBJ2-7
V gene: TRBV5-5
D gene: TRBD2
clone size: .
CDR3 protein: CASSLEGLAGGYEQYF
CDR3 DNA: TGTGCCAGCAGCTTGGAGGGACTAGCGGGGGGTTACGAGCAGTACTTC

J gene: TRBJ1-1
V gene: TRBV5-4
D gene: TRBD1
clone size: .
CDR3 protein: CASSTDRGLTEAFF
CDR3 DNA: TGTGCCAGCAGCACAGACAGGGGGCTTACTGAAGCTTTCTTT

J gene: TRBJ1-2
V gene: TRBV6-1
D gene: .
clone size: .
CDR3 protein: CASNSPHGYGYTF
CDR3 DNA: TGTGCCAGCAATAGCCCCCACGGCTATGGCTACACCTTC

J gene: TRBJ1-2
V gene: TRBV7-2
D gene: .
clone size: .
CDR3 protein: CASSFVRGTNYGYTF
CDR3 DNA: TGTGCCAGCAGCTTTGTTAGGGGAACTAACTATGGCTACACCTTC

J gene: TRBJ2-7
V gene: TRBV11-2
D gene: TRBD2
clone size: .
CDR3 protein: CASSLASGYRYEQYF
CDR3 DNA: TGTGCCAGCAGCTTAGCTAGCGGTTATCGCTACGAGCAGTACTTC

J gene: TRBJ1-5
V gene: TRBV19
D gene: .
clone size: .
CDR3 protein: CASKGRVGQPQHF
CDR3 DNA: TGTGCCAGTAAAGGCAGGGTCGGTCAGCCCCAGCATTTT

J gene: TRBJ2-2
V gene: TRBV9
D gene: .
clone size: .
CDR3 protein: CASSVVSSTGELFF
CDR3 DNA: TGTGCCAGCAGCGTAGTTAGCTCCACCGGGGAGCTGTTTTTT

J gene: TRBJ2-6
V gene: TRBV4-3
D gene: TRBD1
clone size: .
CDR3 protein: CASSLSPRQGTGANVLTF
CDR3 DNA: TGCGCCAGCAGCCTAAGCCCCCGACAGGGCACTGGGGCCAACGTCCTGACTTTC

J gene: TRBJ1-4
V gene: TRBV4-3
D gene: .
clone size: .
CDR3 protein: CASSQGLRSNEKLFF
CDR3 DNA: TGCGCCAGCAGCCAAGGTCTGAGATCTAATGAAAAACTGTTTTTT

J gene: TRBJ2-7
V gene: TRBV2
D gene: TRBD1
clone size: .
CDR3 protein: CASSEDREYRDEQYF
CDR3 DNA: TGTGCCAGCAGTGAGGACAGGGAATATCGAGACGAGCAGTACTTC

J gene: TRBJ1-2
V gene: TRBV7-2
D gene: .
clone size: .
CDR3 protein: CASTHDRVNYGYTF
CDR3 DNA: TGTGCCAGCACCCACGACCGGGTTAACTATGGCTACACCTTC

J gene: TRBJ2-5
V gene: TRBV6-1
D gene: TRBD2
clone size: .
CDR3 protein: CASRTSGGKKTQYF
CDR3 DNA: TGTGCCAGCAGGACCTCCGGGGGGAAAAAGACCCAGTACTTC

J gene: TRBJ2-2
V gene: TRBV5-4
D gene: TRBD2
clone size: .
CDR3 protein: CASSLAGGGTGELFF
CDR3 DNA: TGTGCCAGCAGCTTGGCGGGGGGAGGCACCGGGGAGCTGTTTTTT

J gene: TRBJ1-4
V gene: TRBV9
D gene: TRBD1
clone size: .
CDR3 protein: CASSVGVRGGEKLFF
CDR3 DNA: TGTGCCAGCAGCGTAGGGGTCCGAGGGGGCGAAAAACTGTTTTTT

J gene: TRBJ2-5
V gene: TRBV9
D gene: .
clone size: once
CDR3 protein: CASSPAVYQETQYF
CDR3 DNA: TGTGCCAGCAGCCCCGCAGTATATCAAGAGACCCAGTACTTC

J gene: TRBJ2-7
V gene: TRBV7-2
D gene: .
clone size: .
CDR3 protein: CASSSGVGNEQYF
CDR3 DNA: TGTGCCAGCAGCTCGGGGGTAGGGAACGAGCAGTACTTC

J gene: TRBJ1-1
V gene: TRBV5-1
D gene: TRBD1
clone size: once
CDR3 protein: CASTWTGSDTEAFF
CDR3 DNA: TGCGCCAGCACCTGGACAGGGTCTGACACTGAAGCTTTCTTT

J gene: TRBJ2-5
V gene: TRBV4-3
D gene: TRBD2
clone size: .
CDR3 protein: CASSQDPGGSGPSRETQYF
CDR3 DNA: TGCGCCAGCAGCCAAGATCCGGGGGGGAGCGGCCCGTCCAGAGAGACCCAGTACTTC

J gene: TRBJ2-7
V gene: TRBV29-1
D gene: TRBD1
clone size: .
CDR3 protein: CSVDRQGAGEQYF
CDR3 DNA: TGCAGCGTTGATCGACAGGGGGCCGGCGAGCAGTACTTC

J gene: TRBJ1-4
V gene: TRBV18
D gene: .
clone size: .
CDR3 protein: CASSPGVHEKLFF
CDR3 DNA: TGTGCCAGCTCACCCGGGGTTCATGAAAAACTGTTTTTT

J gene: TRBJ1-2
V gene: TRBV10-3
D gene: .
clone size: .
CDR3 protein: CAISDLGGSNYGYTF
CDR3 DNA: TGTGCCATCAGTGACCTCGGGGGATCCAACTATGGCTACACCTTC

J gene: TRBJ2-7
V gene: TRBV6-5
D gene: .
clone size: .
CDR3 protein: CASKTTQDSYEQYF
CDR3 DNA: TGTGCCAGCAAAACCACACAGGACTCCTACGAGCAGTACTTC

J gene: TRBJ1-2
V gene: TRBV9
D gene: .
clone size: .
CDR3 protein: CASSETREGDYGYTF
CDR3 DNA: TGTGCCAGCAGCGAGACCCGGGAGGGGGACTATGGCTACACCTTC

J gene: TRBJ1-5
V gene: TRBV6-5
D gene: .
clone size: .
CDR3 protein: CASSPGGGNQPQHF
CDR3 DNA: TGTGCCAGCAGCCCGGGTGGGGGGAATCAGCCCCAGCATTTT

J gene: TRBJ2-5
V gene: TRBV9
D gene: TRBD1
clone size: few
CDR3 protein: CASSQGTGRETQYF
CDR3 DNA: TGTGCCAGCAGCCAGGGGACAGGGAGAGAGACCCAGTACTTC

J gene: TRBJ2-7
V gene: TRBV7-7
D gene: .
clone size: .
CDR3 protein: CASSPRGGDGEQYF
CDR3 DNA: TGTGCTAGCAGCCCACGAGGGGGGGACGGGGAGCAGTACTTC

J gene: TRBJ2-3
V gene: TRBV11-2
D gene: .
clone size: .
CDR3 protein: CASSWRDAYTDTQYF
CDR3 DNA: TGTGCCAGCAGCTGGCGGGACGCATATACAGATACGCAGTATTTT

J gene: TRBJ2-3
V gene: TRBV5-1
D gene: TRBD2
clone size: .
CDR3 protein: CASSSGASGGPGDTQYF
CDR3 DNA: TGCGCCAGCAGCTCAGGGGCTAGCGGGGGGCCGGGGGATACGCAGTATTTT

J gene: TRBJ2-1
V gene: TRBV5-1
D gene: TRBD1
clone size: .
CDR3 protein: CASSLAGQSYNEQFF
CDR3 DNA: TGCGCCAGCAGCTTGGCGGGACAGTCCTACAATGAGCAGTTCTTC

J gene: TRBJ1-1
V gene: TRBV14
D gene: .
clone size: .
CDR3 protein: CASSQERGYTEAFF
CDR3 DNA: TGTGCCAGCAGCCAAGAGCGGGGATACACTGAAGCTTTCTTT

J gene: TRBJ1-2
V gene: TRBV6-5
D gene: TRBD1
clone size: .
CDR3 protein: CASRRDRDSIGGYTF
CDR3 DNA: TGTGCCAGCAGGAGAGACCGGGACAGTATCGGTGGCTACACCTTC

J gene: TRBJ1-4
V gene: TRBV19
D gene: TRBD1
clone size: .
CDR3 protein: CASSTNRGPNEKLFF
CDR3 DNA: TGTGCCAGTAGTACCAACAGGGGGCCGAATGAAAAACTGTTTTTT

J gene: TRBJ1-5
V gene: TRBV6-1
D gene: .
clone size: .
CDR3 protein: CASSPNRVAQPQHF
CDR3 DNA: TGTGCCAGCAGTCCCAACAGGGTAGCTCAGCCCCAGCATTTT

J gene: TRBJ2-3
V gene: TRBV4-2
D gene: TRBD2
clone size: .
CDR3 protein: CASSSRSGGTQDTQYF
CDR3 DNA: TGTGCCAGCAGCTCCCGTAGCGGGGGTACACAAGATACGCAGTATTTT

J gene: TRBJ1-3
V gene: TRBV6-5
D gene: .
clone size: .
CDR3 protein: CASIPDLYSGNTIYF
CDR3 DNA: TGTGCCAGCATCCCCGACTTATACTCTGGAAACACCATATATTTT

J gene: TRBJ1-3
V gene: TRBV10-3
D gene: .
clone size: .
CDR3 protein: CAISDNSISGNTIYF
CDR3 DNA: TGTGCCATCAGTGACAACTCTATTTCTGGAAACACCATATATTTT

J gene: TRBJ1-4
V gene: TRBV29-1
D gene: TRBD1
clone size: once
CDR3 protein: CSALWRDRANEKLFF
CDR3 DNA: TGCAGCGCGTTGTGGCGGGACAGGGCAAATGAAAAACTGTTTTTT

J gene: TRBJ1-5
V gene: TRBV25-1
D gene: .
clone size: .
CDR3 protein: CASSEDGENQPQHF
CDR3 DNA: TGTGCCAGCAGTGAGGACGGGGAGAATCAGCCCCAGCATTTT

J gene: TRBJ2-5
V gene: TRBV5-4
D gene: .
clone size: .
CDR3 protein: CASSSPYQETQYF
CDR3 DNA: TGTGCCAGCAGCTCTCCGTACCAAGAGACCCAGTACTTC

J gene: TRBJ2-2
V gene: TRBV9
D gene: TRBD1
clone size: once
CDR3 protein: CASSPPGTGRAGELFF
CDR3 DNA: TGTGCCAGCAGCCCACCCGGGACAGGGAGGGCCGGGGAGCTGTTTTTT

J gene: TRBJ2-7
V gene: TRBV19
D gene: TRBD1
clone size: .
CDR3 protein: CASSILGQGASYEQYF
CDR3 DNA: TGTGCCAGTAGTATTTTGGGACAGGGGGCCTCCTACGAGCAGTACTTC

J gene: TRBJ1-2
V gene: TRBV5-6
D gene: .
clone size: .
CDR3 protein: CASSLLMNYGYTF
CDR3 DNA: TGTGCCAGCAGCTTGTTAATGAACTATGGCTACACCTTC

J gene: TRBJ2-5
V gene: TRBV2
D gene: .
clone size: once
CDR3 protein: CASMERGKETQYF
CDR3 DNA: TGTGCCAGCATGGAACGGGGGAAAGAGACCCAGTACTTC

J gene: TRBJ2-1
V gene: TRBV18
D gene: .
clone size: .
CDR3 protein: CASSSLTGGQVEFF
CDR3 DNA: TGTGCCAGCTCGTCACTCACGGGGGGACAGGTAGAGTTCTTC